This TCR beta chain came from a study of beta chain features in type 1 diabetes. This CDR3 region has 16 residues. Germline assignment: CDR1 MGHRA and CDR2 YSYEKL. With 3 bases clipped from V and 4 bases from J, the junction kept 9 bases outside the gene matches. Sort purity for all populations was recorded as exceeding 98%. This clone was counted a few times. The authors reverse transcribed all of the isolated RNA, so sequencing captured expressed TCRB transcripts. The method was immunoSEQ multiplex PCR; TCRdb's version includes in-frame clones alone and lacks a portion of them. The sample lists 500,000 to 700,000 clones, 15% to 18% occurring once.

The chain combines TRBV4-1 with TRBJ2-5; 9 nucleotides match TRBD2. Sequences were obtained from naive CD4+ T cells from blood. The TCR comes from a man younger than 30 in good health. The CDR3 region has the DNA TGCGCCAGCAGCCAGGTGCTAGGACTAGCGATAGAGACCCAGTACTTC. It encodes CASSQVLGLAIETQYF.